Only a few counts were recorded for the clone carrying this T cell receptor beta chain. Its antigen is not known. The germline CDR1 and CDR2 sequences are MDHEN and SYDVKM. V lost 5 bases and J lost 0, with 7 bases in between. This CDR3 comprises 13 residues. This record comes from a study of STAT5B mutations in CD4+ large granular lymphocyte leukemia. About the study: Among healthy donors, a particular HLA allele went with more CDR3 'QG' motifs.

Notes on the study in general: Without putative leukemic clones, patient CD4-sorted repertoires remained more clonal than healthy CD4+ repertoires. No patients shared main leukemic clonotypes, though 20% to 25% appeared at low frequency elsewhere.

Buffy coats from healthy blood donors served as controls. Clones were sequenced by immunoSEQ multiplex PCR, and TCRdb holds only the in-frame ones, with some missing. The table records tens of thousands of clones, roughly 87% of them present only once. This sequence originates from a human donor in good health. The sequenced sample consisted of CD4+ T cells from blood buffy coats. The J gene is TRBJ1-1, the V gene TRBV28; no clear D gene. Here the CDR3 DNA reads TGTGCCAGCAGTGCCGGAGTGAACACTGAAGCTTTCTTT. Translated, it gives CASSAGVNTEAFF. The complete variable domain, with remaining parts taken from reference TRBV28 and TRBJ1-1, reads DVKVTQSSRYLVKRTGEKVFLECVQDMDHENMFWYRQDPGLGLRLIYFSYDVKMKEKGDIPEGYSVSREKKERFSLILESASTNQTSMYLCASSAGVNTEAFFGQGTRLTVV.